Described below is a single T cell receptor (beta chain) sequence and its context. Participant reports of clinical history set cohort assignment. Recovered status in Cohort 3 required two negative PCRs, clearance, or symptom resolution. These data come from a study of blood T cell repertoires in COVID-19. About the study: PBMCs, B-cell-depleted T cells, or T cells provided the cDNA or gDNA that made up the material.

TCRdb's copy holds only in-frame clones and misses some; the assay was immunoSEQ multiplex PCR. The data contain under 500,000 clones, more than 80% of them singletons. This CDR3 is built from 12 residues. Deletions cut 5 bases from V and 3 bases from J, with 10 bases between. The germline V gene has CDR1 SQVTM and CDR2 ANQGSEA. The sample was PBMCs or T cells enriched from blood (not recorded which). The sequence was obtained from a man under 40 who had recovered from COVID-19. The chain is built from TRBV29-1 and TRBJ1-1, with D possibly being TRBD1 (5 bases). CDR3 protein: CSVHDRYTEAFF. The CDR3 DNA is TGCAGCGTTCATGACAGATACACTGAAGCTTTCTTT.